The clone carrying this TCR beta chain has more than one count but fewer than ten. Its antigen is unknown. These data come from a study of T cell repertoires in cytomegalovirus infection. This CDR3 region has 14 residues. Trimming stripped 5 bases from V and 4 bases from J, with 12 bases between. Study conclusions and caveats: HLA-C-restricted CMV-specific TCR beta clonotypes were dominant in the ex vivo response.

TCRdb itself ran the reads through MiXCR, one entry per CDR3 protein. The data show approximately 770,000 distinct CDR3 sequences, 25% to 35% seen once. The source material was cultured CD8+ T cells from PBMCs, sampled from culture after CMV antigen stimulation. This receptor was obtained from a human donor in good health (CMV status not recorded). Some clones in this sample may be carry-over from other donors' samples. The rearrangement joins TRBV12-3 or TRBV12-4 to TRBJ2-1; TRBD1 might be the D (5 bases). CDR3 sequence: CASSPRQSYNEQFF. CDR3 DNA: TGTGCCAGCAGTCCCCGACAGTCATACAATGAGCAGTTCTTC.